Each of the 8 T cell receptor beta chains below was sequenced from the same sample in a study of technical replicates of blood from a few donors. Sequencing used immunoSEQ multiplex PCR; TCRdb keeps in-frame clones, though not all of them. Of roughly 70,000 clones listed, about 94% were seen once; the top ten hold 0.3% to 0.45%. Sequenced material: T cells isolated from PBMCs. The receptors originated from a human donor in good health.

This chain uses TRBV13 with TRBJ2-7; 9 bases match TRBD1. Germline-derived CDR1 and CDR2 are PRHDT and FYEKMQ (reference sequence). This CDR3 spans 15 amino acids. The trim removed 1 base at V and 1 base at J, leaving 2 bases unmatched. CDR3 sequence reads: CASSLDGTGSYEQYF. In DNA form, the CDR3 reads TGTGCCAGCAGCTTAGATGGGACAGGGTCCTACGAGCAGTACTTC.

V usage is TRBV7-2 and J usage is TRBJ2-1; 8 positions agree with TRBD1. Germline CDR1 reads SGHTA; CDR2 reads FQGNSA. The length of the CDR3 is 16 residues. Trimming cost V 1 base and J 12 bases; bases outside gene matches: 14. This CDR3 is CASSLDYRGSVIGQFF. The CDR3 DNA reads as TGTGCCAGCAGCTTAGATTACAGGGGGTCGGTTATTGGGCAGTTCTTC.

The gene calls are TRBV7-9 and TRBJ2-7; 7 bases align to TRBD1. The germline V gene encodes CDR1 SEHNR and CDR2 FQNEAQ (reference sequence). With V trimmed by 5 bases and J by 7 bases, 11 bases remained unmatched. This CDR3 has 14 amino acids. The CDR3 sequence is CASSPRTGKQEQYF. The CDR3 bases are TGTGCCAGCAGCCCGCGGACAGGTAAACAAGAGCAGTACTTC.

The V call is TRBV7-9, the J call TRBJ2-7; tentative D call: TRBD2 (6 bases). The CDR3 is 13 residues long. Germline CDR1 and CDR2: SEHNR and FQNEAQ (reference sequence). The V and J ends lost 7 bases and 2 bases respectively, with 12 bases between them. CDR3 protein: CASTGAATYEQYF. In DNA form, the CDR3 reads TGTGCCAGCACGGGAGCAGCTACCTACGAGCAGTACTTC.

The gene calls are TRBV6-1 and TRBJ1-2; 7 nucleotides align to TRBD1. J lost 2 bases, V lost 11 bases, and 8 bases had no gene match. The CDR3 has 13 amino acids. Germline assignment: CDR1 MNHNS and CDR2 SASEGT. The CDR3 protein is CASGDSSNYGYTF. In DNA form, the CDR3 reads TGTGCCTCCGGGGACAGTTCAAACTATGGCTACACCTTC.

The chain carries TRBV4-1 and TRBJ2-7; D is uncertain. V was cut by 1 base and J by 3 bases, with 19 bases left in between. The CDR3 extends over 17 amino acids. The germline V gene has CDR1 MGHRA and CDR2 YSYEKL. CDR3 residues: CASSQAHIIDTNYEQYF. For the CDR3, the DNA is TGCGCCAGCAGCCAAGCTCATATAATCGATACAAACTACGAGCAGTACTTC.

The chain employs TRBV5-1 and TRBJ2-7; 11 nucleotides align to TRBD2. J was trimmed by 6 bases and V by 4 bases; bases with no gene match: 6. Germline CDR1 and CDR2: SGHRS and YFSETQ. The CDR3 totals 14 residues. The CDR3 sequence is CASSDSGRAVEQYF. CDR3 in DNA: TGCGCCAGCAGCGATAGCGGGAGGGCTGTCGAGCAGTACTTC.

This clone came up once. V usage is TRBV5-6 and J usage is TRBJ2-1, with 10 bases matching TRBD1. Trimming at V came to 4 bases and at J to 8 bases, leaving 3 bases not matched to a gene. Germline loops: CDR1 SGHDT, CDR2 YYEEEE. The CDR3 has 13 residues. The CDR3 coding sequence is TGTGCCAGCAGCCGGGACAGGGGAGATGAGCAGTTCTTC. Its translation: CASSRDRGDEQFF.